The present T cell receptor (beta chain) was sequenced within a study of blood T cell repertoires in COVID-19 (dated by TCRdb to about 2020). At the level of the whole study: Samples from collaborators originated in the United States, Italy and Spain and spanned both the acute and convalescent phases of COVID-19. The sample metadata nearly always contained a de-identified subject ID, COVID-19 status, age in years and sex. Deeply sampled blood TCRbeta repertoires from subjects exposed to, actively infected with, or recovered from COVID-19 were included in the dataset. The prospective study material was composed of cDNA or gDNA derived from T cells, B-cell-depleted T cells, or PBMCs. The samples were drawn from two sources: the first 160 participants of the ongoing ImmuneRACE study, and over 950 subjects contributed by 6 global collaborators. The repertoires were released in a freely available public database meant as a resource for research on the immune response to SARS-CoV-2. Where available, HLA class I and class II types were taken from metadata supplied by the sample provider and were not determined by assay-based typing. Points the paper makes about the study in general: How much clinical and demographic metadata was included differed by source and by participant, and the metadata was provided uncurated.

The immunoSEQ Assay, a bias-controlled multiplex PCR, was used to amplify TCRbeta CDR3 regions from genomic DNA. The authors' pipeline ran thus. The number of nucleated cells in each sample was estimated from the amplification of reference gene primers within the assay. Sequence reads were collapsed and filtered to measure the absolute abundance of every unique TCRbeta CDR3 rearrangement. For each sample, productive Simpson clonality was calculated as the square root of Simpson's diversity index across productive rearrangements. Sourced from immuneACCESS, this table was stored by TCRdb with only in-frame sequences that have V and J called. A share of the clones is absent; for the studies checked, an unresolved V gene accounts for under half, and the remainder has no known explanation. V, J and clone size derive from that table, while D and trimming were established from the DNA sequence. Here the sample has 300,000 to 350,000 clones; 90% to 95% occur a single time. The ten largest clones capture roughly 3.9% of the sample.

In the prospective study, participants were about 18 to 90 years old, resided in 25 or so geographic areas of the United States, and were enrolled through a virtual design. To assign participants to cohorts, the prospective study relied on clinical history that participants themselves reported in a screening survey and a study questionnaire. Exposed participants had been in contact, within 2 weeks of entering the study, with a person who had a PCR-confirmed or clinician-diagnosed case of COVID-19. In the prospective study, whole blood, serum and a nasopharyngeal or oropharyngeal swab were collected from each participant by mobile phlebotomists. Prospective study participants could optionally give additional blood draws and questionnaires over a roughly two-month period. Before DNA extraction, prospective study blood samples were shipped either frozen or at room temperature. The CDR3 contains 16 residues, cysteine and phenylalanine counted. The entry retains the CDR3 DNA only, 48 bases that are in frame from base 1. Compared with germline, V lacks 4 bases and J lacks 8 bases; bases without a gene match: 12. Via the germline V gene (reference sequence), CDR1 is PRHDT and CDR2 FYEKMQ.

Comments on this clone: This receptor's antigen is unknown. Per-base quality was not reported, and no clone a single base away is much larger than it.

The sequence joins TRBV13 to TRBJ2-1, with 9 bases aligning to TRBD2. The sequence derives from a woman aged 25 to 39 who had been exposed to COVID-19. Sequencing was carried out using PBMCs or T cells enriched from blood (not recorded which). The CDR3 reads as follows: CASSYYGLAGIHEQFF. The nucleotides are TGTGCCAGCAGCTACTATGGCCTAGCGGGGATCCATGAGCAGTTCTTC. Reference TRBV13 and TRBJ2-1 proteins supply the regions before and after the CDR3; the full variable domain is: AAGVIQSPRHLIKEKRETATLKCYPIPRHDTVYWYQQGPGQDPQFLISFYEKMQSDKGSIPDRFSAQQFSDYHSELNMSSLELGDSALYFCASSYYGLAGIHEQFFGPGTRLTVL.